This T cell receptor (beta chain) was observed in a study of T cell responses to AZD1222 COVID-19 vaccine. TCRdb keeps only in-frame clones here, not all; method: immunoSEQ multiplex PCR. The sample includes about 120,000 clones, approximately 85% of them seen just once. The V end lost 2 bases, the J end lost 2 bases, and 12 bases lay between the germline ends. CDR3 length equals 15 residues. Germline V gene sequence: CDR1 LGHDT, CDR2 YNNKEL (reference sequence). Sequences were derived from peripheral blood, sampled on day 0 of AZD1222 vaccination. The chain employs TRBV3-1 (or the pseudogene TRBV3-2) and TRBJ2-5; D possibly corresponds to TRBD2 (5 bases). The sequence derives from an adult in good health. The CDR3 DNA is TGTGCCAGCAGCCAAACCCTAGCCAATCAAGAGACCCAGTACTTC. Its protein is CASSQTLANQETQYF.